These T cell receptor beta chains were read from a single sample in a study of T cell repertoires in cytomegalovirus infection. One entry per CDR3 protein results from TCRdb running MiXCR on the reads. The table shows fewer than 1,000,000 distinct CDR3 sequences, with 31% occurring only once. No antigens are known for them. The specimen comprised cultured CD8+ T cells from PBMCs, sampled from culture after CMV antigen stimulation. The receptor set was obtained from a human donor in good health (CMV status not recorded). Some clones in this sample may be carry-over from other donors' samples. Each CDR3 is given with its conserved first and last residue. The D gene is left open where the match is weak. Size values are once, few and many counts, or a class for expanded clones, and some rows have none.

V gene,CDR3 length,J gene,D gene,clone size,CDR3 protein,CDR3 DNA
TRBV7-9,15,TRBJ1-1,.,.,CASSLVSVPNTEAFF,TGTGCCAGCAGCTTAGTTTCCGTTCCGAACACTGAAGCTTTCTTT
TRBV12-3/TRBV12-4,12,TRBJ2-1,.,.,CASSLGSGDQFF,TGTGCCAGCAGTTTAGGGTCTGGGGATCAGTTCTTC
TRBV7-9,16,TRBJ1-2,.,.,CASSSHRTGHIYGYTF,TGTGCCAGCAGCTCACATCGGACGGGGCACATCTATGGCTACACCTTC
TRBV7-9,17,TRBJ2-4,.,many,CASSPGGGGADKNIQYF,TGTGCCAGCAGCCCCGGAGGGGGCGGGGCGGATAAAAACATTCAGTACTTC
TRBV13,12,TRBJ2-7,.,few,CASSSSLHEQYF,TGTGCCAGCAGCTCTTCTCTCCACGAGCAGTACTTC
TRBV7-9,13,TRBJ2-3,.,.,CASRDGATDTQYF,TGTGCCAGCAGAGACGGGGCAACGGATACGCAGTATTTT
TRBV7-2,11,TRBJ1-6,.,.,CASSSPGPLHF,TGTGCCAGCAGCTCGCCGGGACCCCTCCACTTT
TRBV6-2/TRBV6-3,11,TRBJ2-3,.,few,CAARTGAEQYF,TGTGCCGCACGGACTGGAGCGGAGCAGTATTTT
TRBV7-9,15,TRBJ1-1,.,.,CASSLARKLGGEAFF,TGTGCCAGCAGCTTAGCGCGGAAGTTGGGGGGTGAAGCTTTCTTT
TRBV6-1,11,TRBJ2-7,.,.,CASAGDYEQYF,TGTGCCAGCGCAGGAGACTACGAGCAGTACTTC
TRBV29-1,12,TRBJ1-1,.,once,CSVEQGNTEAFF,TGCAGCGTTGAACAGGGGAACACTGAAGCTTTCTTT
TRBV4-1,17,TRBJ2-1,.,few,CASSQVDGGWGTNEQFF,TGCGCCAGCAGCCAAGTGGACGGGGGTTGGGGGACAAATGAGCAGTTCTTC
TRBV7-9,16,TRBJ2-1,.,few,CASSLYQGVRYNEQFF,TGTGCCAGCAGCTTATATCAGGGAGTAAGGTACAATGAGCAGTTCTTC
TRBV4-1,15,TRBJ2-2,.,.,CASSHLKEREGELFF,TGTGCCAGCAGCCACCTTAAGGAACGGGAGGGGGAGCTGTTTTTT
TRBV4-3,14,TRBJ1-3,.,.,CASSPKSSGNTIYF,TGCGCCAGCAGCCCGAAGAGCTCTGGAAACACCATATATTTT
TRBV5-6,12,TRBJ1-1,.,.,CASSLAEVEAFF,TGTGCCAGCAGCTTGGCGGAAGTTGAAGCTTTCTTT
TRBV6-6,12,TRBJ2-7,.,few,CASSSAYNEQYF,TGTGCCAGCAGCTCCGCCTATAACGAGCAGTACTTC
TRBV20-1,12,TRBJ2-7,.,.,CSADDRSYEQYF,TGCAGTGCAGATGACAGATCCTACGAGCAGTACTTC
TRBV7-6,15,TRBJ2-3,.,few,CASSLASGALDTQYF,TGTGCCAGCAGCTTAGCCTCCGGCGCACTAGATACGCAGTATTTT
TRBV19,16,TRBJ2-3,TRBD1,.,CASSTGTGSPTDTQYF,TGTGCCAGTAGTACTGGGACAGGGAGTCCCACAGATACGCAGTATTTT
TRBV6-8,18,TRBJ1-2,TRBD1,once,CVSSPRPGQGPLNYGYTF,TGTGTCAGCAGTCCCCGCCCGGGACAGGGTCCCTTAAACTATGGCTACACCTTC
TRBV2,15,TRBJ1-1,.,few,CASPRGQGSNTEAFF,TGTGCCAGCCCCCGGGGGCAGGGTTCGAACACTGAAGCTTTCTTT
TRBV7-6,16,TRBJ2-5,TRBD1,many,CASSRTWTGNQETQYF,TGTGCCAGCAGCCGTACCTGGACAGGGAATCAAGAGACCCAGTACTTC
TRBV7-9,15,TRBJ2-7,.,.,CASSPGPGSTYEQYF,TGTGCCAGCAGCCCCGGTCCCGGCTCAACCTACGAGCAGTACTTC
TRBV29-1,13,TRBJ1-1,.,.,CSVGAGVNTEAFF,TGCAGCGTTGGGGCCGGTGTGAACACTGAAGCTTTCTTT
TRBV27,15,TRBJ2-7,TRBD1,.,CASSLTGGTAYEQYF,TGTGCCAGCAGTTTAACAGGGGGCACAGCCTACGAGCAGTACTTC
TRBV29-1,15,TRBJ2-1,TRBD1,.,CSVEPTGGSDNEQFF,TGCAGCGTTGAACCTACAGGGGGCTCTGACAATGAGCAGTTCTTC
TRBV12-3/TRBV12-4,13,TRBJ1-4,.,.,CASSPTRNEKLFF,TGTGCCAGCAGCCCCACAAGAAATGAAAAACTGTTTTTT
TRBV7-2,17,TRBJ2-3,TRBD2,few,CASSWRLAGTSTDTQYF,TGTGCCAGCAGCTGGAGGCTAGCGGGGACTAGCACAGATACGCAGTATTTT